What follows describes a single T cell receptor beta chain. V shed 7 bases, J shed 7 bases, and the junction held 6 bases outside the gene matches. Looked up from germline, CDR1 is LNHNV and CDR2 is YYDKDF (reference sequence). The CDR3 totals 14 residues. The data were taken from a study of cytomegalovirus exposure and HLA in healthy donors. Clones were sequenced by immunoSEQ multiplex PCR, and TCRdb holds only the in-frame ones, with some missing. The sample records 240,000 or so clones, approximately 83% being singletons. Sequenced input: PBMCs. The V call is TRBV15, the J call TRBJ2-7, with 14 nucleotides matching TRBD2. This TCR came from a woman younger than 45 in good health and CMV-seropositive. CDR3 protein: CATTGTSGRSEQYF. In DNA form, the CDR3 reads TGTGCCACCACCGGGACTAGCGGGAGATCGGAGCAGTACTTC.